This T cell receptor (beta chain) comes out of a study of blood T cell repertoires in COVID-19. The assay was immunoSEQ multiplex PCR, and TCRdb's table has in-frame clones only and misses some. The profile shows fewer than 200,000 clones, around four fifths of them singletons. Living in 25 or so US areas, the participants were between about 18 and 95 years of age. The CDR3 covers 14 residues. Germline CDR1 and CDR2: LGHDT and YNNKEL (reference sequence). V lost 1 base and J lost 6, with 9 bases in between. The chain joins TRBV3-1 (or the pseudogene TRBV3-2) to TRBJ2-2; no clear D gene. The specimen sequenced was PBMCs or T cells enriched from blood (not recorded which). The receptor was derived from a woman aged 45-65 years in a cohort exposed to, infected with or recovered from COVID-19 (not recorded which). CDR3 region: CASSQGTGSGELFF. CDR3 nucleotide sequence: TGTGCCAGCAGCCAAGGAACGGGTTCCGGGGAGCTGTTTTTT.